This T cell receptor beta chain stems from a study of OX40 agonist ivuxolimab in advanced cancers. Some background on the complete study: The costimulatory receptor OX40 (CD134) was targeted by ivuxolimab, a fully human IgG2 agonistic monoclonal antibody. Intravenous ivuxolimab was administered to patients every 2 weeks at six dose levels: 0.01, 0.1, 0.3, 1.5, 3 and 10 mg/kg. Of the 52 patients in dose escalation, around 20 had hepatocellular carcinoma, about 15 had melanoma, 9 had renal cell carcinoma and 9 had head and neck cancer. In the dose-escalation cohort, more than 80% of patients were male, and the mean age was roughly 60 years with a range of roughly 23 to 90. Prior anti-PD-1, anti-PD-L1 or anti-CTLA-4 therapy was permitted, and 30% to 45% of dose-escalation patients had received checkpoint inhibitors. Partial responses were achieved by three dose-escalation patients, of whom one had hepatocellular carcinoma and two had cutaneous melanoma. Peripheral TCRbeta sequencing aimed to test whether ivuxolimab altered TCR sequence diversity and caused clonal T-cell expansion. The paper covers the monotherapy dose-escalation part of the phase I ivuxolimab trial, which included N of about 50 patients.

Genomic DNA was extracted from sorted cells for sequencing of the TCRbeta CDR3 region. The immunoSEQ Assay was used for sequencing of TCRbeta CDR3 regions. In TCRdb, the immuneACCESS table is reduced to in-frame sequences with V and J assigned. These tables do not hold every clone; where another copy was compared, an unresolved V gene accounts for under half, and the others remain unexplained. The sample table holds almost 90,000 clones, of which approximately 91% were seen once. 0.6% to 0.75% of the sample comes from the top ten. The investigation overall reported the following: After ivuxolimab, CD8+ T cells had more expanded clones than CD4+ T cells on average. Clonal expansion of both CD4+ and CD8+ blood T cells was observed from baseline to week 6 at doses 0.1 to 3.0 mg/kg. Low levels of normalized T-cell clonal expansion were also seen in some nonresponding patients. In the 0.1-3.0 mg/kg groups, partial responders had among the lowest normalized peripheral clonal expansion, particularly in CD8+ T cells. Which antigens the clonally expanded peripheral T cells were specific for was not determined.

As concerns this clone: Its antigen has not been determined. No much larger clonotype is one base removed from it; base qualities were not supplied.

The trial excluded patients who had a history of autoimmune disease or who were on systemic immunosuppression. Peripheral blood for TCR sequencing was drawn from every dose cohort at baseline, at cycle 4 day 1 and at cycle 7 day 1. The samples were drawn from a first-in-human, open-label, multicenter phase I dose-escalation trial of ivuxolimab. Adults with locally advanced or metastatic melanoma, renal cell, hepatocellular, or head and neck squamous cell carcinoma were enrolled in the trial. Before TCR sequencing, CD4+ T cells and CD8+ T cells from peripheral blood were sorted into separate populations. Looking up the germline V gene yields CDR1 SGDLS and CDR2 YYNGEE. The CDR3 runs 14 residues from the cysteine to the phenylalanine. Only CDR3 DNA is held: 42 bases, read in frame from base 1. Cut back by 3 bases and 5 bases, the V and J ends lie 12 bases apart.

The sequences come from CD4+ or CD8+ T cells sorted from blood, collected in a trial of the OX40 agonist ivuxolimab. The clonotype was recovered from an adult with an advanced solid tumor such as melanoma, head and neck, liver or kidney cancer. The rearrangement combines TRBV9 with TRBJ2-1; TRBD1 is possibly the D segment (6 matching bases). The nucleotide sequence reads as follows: TGTGCCAGCAGCGGACAAAACAGGGACAATGAGCAGTTCTTC. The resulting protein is CASSGQNRDNEQFF.